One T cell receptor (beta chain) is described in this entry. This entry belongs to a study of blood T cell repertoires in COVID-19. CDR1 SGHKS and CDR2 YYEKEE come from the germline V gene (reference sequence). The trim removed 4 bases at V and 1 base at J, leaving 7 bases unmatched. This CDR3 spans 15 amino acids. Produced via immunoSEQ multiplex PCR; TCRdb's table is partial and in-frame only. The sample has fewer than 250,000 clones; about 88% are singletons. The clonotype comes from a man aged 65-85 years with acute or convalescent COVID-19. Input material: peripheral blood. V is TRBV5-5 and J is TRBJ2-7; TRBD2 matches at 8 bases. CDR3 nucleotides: TGTGCCAGCAGCCCTAGCGGGCCTCCTTCCTACGAGCAGTACTTC. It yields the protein CASSPSGPPSYEQYF.